This section outlines one TCR beta chain sequence together with its context. Its antigen is undetermined. Measured with immunoSEQ multiplex PCR; TCRdb has only the in-frame clones, and not every one. The sample comprises about 36,000 clones, roughly 94% of which are singletons, and roughly 0.22% rests with the top ten. The data stem from a study of graft-versus-host responses after intestinal transplantation. Overall study: Among the recipients, all got anti-thymocyte globulin induction and then tacrolimus and steroids for about three years.

Study conclusions and caveats: Within allografts, high graft-versus-host to host-versus-graft clonal ratios were seen among patients with graft-donor T cell macrochimerism. After transplant, early declines in HvG clones were associated with peak levels of circulating GvH clones. GvH clones appeared in recipient marrow, some first in ileum or blood.

Sequences were derived from unstimulated CD4+ T cells sorted from spleen or lymph node cells, sampled before transplant. The sequence derives from a human donor who was the organ donor for an intestinal transplant.

For the CDR3, the DNA is TGTGCCCAGCCGGATCTTACCTACGAGCAGTACTTC. Its translation is CAQPDLTYEQYF. The chain joins TRBV19 to TRBJ2-7; D is uncertain. Trimming stripped 11 bases from V and 2 bases from J, with 13 bases between. The CDR3 is 12 residues long. Germline V gives CDR1 LNHDA, CDR2 SQIVND (reference sequence).